This T cell receptor beta chain was retrieved from a study of T-cell memory formation after mild COVID-19. In the study overall: Across donors, TCR clusters were largely donor specific. Study findings and constraints: Memory from before infection featured some responding clones, which suggests cross-reactive memory joined. Contracting CD4+ clones sat mainly in CM and EM; CD8+ in EMRA.

This clonotype was picked up many times. Its specificity is unknown. Trimming pared 5 bases from V and 0 bases from J, leaving 13 bases between. Germline assignment: CDR1 DFQATT and CDR2 SNEGSKA (reference sequence). The CDR3 spans 14 residues. TCRdb fed the 5' RACE reads into MiXCR, producing one record per CDR3 protein. Of about 160,000 distinct CDR3 sequences in the sample, about a third were seen once. This TCR was recovered from an adult woman who had mild COVID-19 (a few samples of this study predate the infection). Cell type and time point are not known. The rearrangement links TRBV20-1 to TRBJ1-1; a possible D gene is TRBD1 (5 bases). The specimen sequenced was PBMCs or a T cell subset sorted from them (not recorded which). DNA of the CDR3: TGCAGTGCTCCTAGGACAAGGATGAACACTGAAGCTTTCTTT. Translated: CSAPRTRMNTEAFF.